The 9 T cell receptor beta chains presented below share a single source sample, sequenced in a study of blood T cell repertoires in COVID-19 (dated by TCRdb to the early 2020s). The library came from the immunoSEQ multiplex PCR assay. Not all clones reach the TCRdb copy of this immuneACCESS table, which keeps in-frame sequences only. Checked studies attribute under half of the gap to unresolved V genes and leave the rest unexplained. Recorded for this sample are about 240,000 clones; 86% of them occurred a single time. 9% to 15% of the sample belongs to the ten largest clones. Sequences were obtained from peripheral blood. The receptors stem from a man aged 80 or over with acute or convalescent COVID-19.

Only one count was recorded for this clone. The rearrangement uses TRBV29-1 and TRBJ1-3, with no clear D. Germline V gene lookup returns CDR1 SQVTM and CDR2 ANQGSEA. The V end was cut by 6 bases, the J end by 7 bases, with 19 bases between. The CDR3 has 14 amino acids. The CDR3 sequence: CSVDPAGSGNTIYF. The CDR3 DNA reads as TGCAGCGTAGATCCCGCGGGAAGCGGGAACACCATATATTTT.

The V gene is TRBV3-1 (or the pseudogene TRBV3-2), the J gene TRBJ1-2; TRBD1 aligns across 7 bases. The CDR3 extends over 15 amino acids. Trimming took 5 bases from V and 2 from J; bases not matched to a gene: 8. Germline CDR1 reads LGHDT; CDR2 reads YNNKEL (reference sequence). The CDR3 sequence: CASSTNRGRNYGYTF. The CDR3 DNA reads TGTGCCAGCAGCACCAACAGGGGAAGAAACTATGGCTACACCTTC.

This clone was found once. The rearrangement uses TRBV6-4 and TRBJ1-5; 8 bases agree with TRBD1. The germline V gene has CDR1 MRHNA and CDR2 SNTAGT. The CDR3 totals 15 residues. After removal of 6 bases from V and 3 bases from J, the junction contained 7 bases not matched to a gene. CDR3 DNA: TGTGCCAGCAGCCAAGGGACAGGTCACAATCAGCCCCAGCATTTT. Encoded protein: CASSQGTGHNQPQHF.

This chain joins TRBV18 and TRBJ1-5; 8 bases align to TRBD1. Germline-derived CDR1 and CDR2 are KGHSH and LQKENI. V was pared by 1 base and J by 5 bases, with 4 bases of the junction left unmatched. The CDR3 has 15 residues. The CDR3 DNA reads TGTGCCAGCTCACCACAGACAGGGGTCGATCAGCCCCAGCATTTT. This codes for CASSPQTGVDQPQHF.

This sequence joins TRBV7-3 and TRBJ2-7; tentative D call: TRBD2 (6 bases). There are 14 residues in the CDR3. V was clipped by 5 bases and J by 3 bases, with 14 bases between them. Per the germline V gene, CDR1 is SGHTA and CDR2 is FQGTGA. The CDR3 loop reads CASSPTGTHYEQYF. The CDR3 DNA is TGTGCCAGCAGCCCGACCGGGACTCACTACGAGCAGTACTTC.

V and J are TRBV7-8 and TRBJ1-5; 7 bases agree with TRBD1. The CDR3 runs 16 residues. Germline trimming cut 4 bases from V and 7 bases from J; bases unmatched to any gene: 13. Germline loops: CDR1 SGHVS, CDR2 FQNEAQ. CDR3 sequence: CASSSYDRARGQPQHF. CDR3 DNA: TGTGCCAGCAGCTCCTATGACAGGGCAAGGGGCCAGCCCCAGCATTTT.

This clone has just a few counts. This chain links TRBV29-1 with TRBJ1-2, with 9 nucleotides matching TRBD1. The ends lost 7 bases at V and 8 bases at J; junction bases unmatched: 5. This CDR3 is 11 amino acids long. CDR1 and CDR2 (germline): SQVTM, ANQGSEA. For the CDR3, the DNA is TGCAGCGGACAGGGGGGCGAGGGCTACACCTTC. It yields the protein CSGQGGEGYTF.

V usage is TRBV20-1 and J usage is TRBJ1-1; D not resolved. There are 9 residues in the CDR3. Germline CDR1 reads DFQATT; CDR2 reads SNEGSKA (reference sequence). CDR3 sequence reads: CRPSGEAFF. The CDR3 region has the DNA TGCAGGCCCAGCGGAGAAGCTTTCTTT.

A remark on this clone: The sample contains more than one DNA sequence encoding this CDR3. This chain joins TRBV11-3 and TRBJ1-1, with a possible D match to TRBD1 (5 bases). The CDR3 is made up of 14 amino acids. Germline CDR1 and CDR2: SGHNT and YENEEA. Trimming removed 5 bases from V and 0 bases from J, with 10 bases in between. The CDR3 DNA reads TGTGCCAGCAGCCCCGGGGGGGTGAACACTGAAGCTTTCTTT. Protein: CASSPGGVNTEAFF.